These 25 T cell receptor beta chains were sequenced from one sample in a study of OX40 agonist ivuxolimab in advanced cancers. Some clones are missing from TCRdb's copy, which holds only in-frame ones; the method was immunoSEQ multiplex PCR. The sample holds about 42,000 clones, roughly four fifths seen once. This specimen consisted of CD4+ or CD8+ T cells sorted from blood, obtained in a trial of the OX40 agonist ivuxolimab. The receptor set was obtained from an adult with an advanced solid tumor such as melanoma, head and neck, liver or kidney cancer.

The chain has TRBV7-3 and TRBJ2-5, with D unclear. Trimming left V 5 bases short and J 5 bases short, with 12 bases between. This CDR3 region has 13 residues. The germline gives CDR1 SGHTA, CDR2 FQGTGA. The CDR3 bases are TGTGCCAGCAGCCCTCTAGTGGGGGAGACCCAGTACTTC. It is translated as CASSPLVGETQYF. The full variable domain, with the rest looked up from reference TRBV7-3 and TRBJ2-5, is GAGVSQTPSNKVTEKGKYVELRCDPISGHTALYWYRQSLGQGPEFLIYFQGTGAADDSGLPNDRFFAVRPEGSVSTLKIQRTERGDSAVYLCASSPLVGETQYFGPGTRLLVL.

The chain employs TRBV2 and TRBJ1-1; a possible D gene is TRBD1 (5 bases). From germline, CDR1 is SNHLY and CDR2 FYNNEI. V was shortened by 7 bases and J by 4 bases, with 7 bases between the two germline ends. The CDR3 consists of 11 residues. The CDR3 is CASIGGTEAFF. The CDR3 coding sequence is TGTGCCAGCATTGGGGGCACTGAAGCTTTCTTT.

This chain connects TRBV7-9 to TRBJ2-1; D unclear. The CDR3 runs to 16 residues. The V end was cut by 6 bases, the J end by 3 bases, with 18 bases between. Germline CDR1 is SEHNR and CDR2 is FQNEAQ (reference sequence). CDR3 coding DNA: TGTGCCAGCAGACCCCTTCAAACGACTCTCTACAATGAGCAGTTCTTC. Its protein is CASRPLQTTLYNEQFF.

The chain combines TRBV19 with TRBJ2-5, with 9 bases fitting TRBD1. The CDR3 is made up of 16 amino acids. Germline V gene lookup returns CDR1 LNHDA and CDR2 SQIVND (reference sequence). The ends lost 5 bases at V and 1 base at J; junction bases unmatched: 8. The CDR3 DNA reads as TGTGCCAGTAGTGCGGGACAGGGAGGTTTCCAAGAGACCCAGTACTTC. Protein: CASSAGQGGFQETQYF.

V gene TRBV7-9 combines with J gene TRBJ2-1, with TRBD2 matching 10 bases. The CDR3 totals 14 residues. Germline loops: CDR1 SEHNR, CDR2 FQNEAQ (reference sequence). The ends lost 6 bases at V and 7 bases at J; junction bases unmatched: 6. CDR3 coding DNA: TGTGCCAGCAGGACCGGGACTAGCGTGAATGAGCAGTTCTTC. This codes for CASRTGTSVNEQFF.

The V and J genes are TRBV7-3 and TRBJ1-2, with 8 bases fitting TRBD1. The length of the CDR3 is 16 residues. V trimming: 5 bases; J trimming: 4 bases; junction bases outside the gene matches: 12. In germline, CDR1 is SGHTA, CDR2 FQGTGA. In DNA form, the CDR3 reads TGTGCCAGCAGCCCGGGGACAGGCATAAACTCCTATGGCTACACCTTC. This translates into CASSPGTGINSYGYTF.

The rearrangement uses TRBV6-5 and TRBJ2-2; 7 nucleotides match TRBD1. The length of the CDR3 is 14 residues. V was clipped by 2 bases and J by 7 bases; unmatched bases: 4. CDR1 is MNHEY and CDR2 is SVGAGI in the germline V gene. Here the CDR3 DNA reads TGTGCCAGCAGTTACGACAGGGAAATCGGGGAGCTGTTTTTT. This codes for CASSYDREIGELFF.

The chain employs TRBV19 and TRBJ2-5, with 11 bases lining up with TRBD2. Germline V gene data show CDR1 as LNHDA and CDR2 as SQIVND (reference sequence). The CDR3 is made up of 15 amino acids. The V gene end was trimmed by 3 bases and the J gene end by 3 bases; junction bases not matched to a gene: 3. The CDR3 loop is CASSIIAGGEETQYF. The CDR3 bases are TGTGCCAGTAGTATTATAGCGGGAGGGGAAGAGACCCAGTACTTC.

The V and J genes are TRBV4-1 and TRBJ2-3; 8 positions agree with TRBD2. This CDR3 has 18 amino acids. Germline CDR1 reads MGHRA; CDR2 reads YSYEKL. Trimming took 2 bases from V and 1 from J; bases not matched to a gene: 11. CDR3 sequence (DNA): TGCGCCAGCAGCCAACCCCGGGGGGGAGGGTCTCGCACAGATACGCAGTATTTT. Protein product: CASSQPRGGGSRTDTQYF.

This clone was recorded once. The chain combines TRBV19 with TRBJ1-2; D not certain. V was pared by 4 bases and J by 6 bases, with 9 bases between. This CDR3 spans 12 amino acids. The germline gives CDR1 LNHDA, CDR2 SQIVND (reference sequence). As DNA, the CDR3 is TGTGCCAGTAGTAACAACTTCCATGGCTACACCTTC. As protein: CASSNNFHGYTF.

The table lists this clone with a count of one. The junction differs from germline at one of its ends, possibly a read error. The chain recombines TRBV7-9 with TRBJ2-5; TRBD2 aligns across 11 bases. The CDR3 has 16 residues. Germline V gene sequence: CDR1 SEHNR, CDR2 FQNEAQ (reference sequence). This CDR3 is CASTLGSSGGQETQYF. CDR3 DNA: TGTGCCAGCACCTTAGGGTCTAGCGGGGGGCAAGAGACCCAGTACTTC.

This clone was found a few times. CDR3 loop: CASSPRDQETQYF. The CDR3 DNA follows: TGTGCCAGCTCACCTAGGGACCAAGAGACCCAGTACTTC. V is TRBV18 and J is TRBJ2-5; D gene uncertain. CDR3 length equals 13 residues. Trimming cost V 3 bases and J 0 bases, with 5 bases left between them. Per the germline V gene, CDR1 is KGHSH and CDR2 is LQKENI.

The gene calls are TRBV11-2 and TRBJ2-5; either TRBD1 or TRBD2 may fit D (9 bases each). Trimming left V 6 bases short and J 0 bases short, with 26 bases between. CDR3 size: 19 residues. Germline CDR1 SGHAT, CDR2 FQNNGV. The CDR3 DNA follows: TGTGCCAGCAGATACCGGGACAGGGTCCTAGCGGGGAACCAAGAGACCCAGTACTTC. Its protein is CASRYRDRVLAGNQETQYF.

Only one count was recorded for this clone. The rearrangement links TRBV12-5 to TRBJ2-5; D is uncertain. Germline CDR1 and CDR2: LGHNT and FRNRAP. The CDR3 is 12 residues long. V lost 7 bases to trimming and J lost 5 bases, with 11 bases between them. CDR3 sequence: CASALHLETQYF. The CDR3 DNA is TGTGCTAGTGCCCTTCACTTGGAGACCCAGTACTTC.

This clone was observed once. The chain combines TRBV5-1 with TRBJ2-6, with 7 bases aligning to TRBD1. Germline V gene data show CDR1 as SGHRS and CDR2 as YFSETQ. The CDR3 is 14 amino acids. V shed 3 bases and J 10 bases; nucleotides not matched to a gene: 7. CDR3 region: CASSSGQARNVLTF. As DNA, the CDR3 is TGCGCCAGCAGCTCAGGACAGGCGAGGAACGTCCTGACTTTC.

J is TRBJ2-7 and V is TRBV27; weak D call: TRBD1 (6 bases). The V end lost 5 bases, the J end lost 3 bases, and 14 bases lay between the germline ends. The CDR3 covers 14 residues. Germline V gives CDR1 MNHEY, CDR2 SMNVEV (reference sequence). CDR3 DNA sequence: TGTGCCAGCAGTCGAAGCGGACAGAACTACGAGCAGTACGTC. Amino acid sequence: CASSRSGQNYEQYV.

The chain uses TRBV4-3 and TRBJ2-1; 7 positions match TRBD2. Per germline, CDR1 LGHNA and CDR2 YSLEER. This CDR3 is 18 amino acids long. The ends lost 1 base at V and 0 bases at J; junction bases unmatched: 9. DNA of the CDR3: TGCGCCAGCAGCCAAGGAGCGGGAACTGGTAGCTCCTACAATGAGCAGTTCTTC. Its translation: CASSQGAGTGSSYNEQFF.

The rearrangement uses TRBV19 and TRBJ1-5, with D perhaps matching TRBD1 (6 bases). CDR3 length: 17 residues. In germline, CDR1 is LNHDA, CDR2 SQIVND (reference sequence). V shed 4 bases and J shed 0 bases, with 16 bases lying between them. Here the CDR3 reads CASSSSDRDTSNQPQHF. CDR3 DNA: TGTGCCAGTAGTAGTTCGGACCGGGACACTAGCAATCAGCCCCAGCATTTT.

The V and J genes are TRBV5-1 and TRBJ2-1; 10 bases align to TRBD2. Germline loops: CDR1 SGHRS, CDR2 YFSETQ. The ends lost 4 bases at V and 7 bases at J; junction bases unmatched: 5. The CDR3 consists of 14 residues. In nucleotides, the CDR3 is TGCGCCAGCAGCCCTAGCGGGAGTATAAATGAGCAGTTCTTC. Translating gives CASSPSGSINEQFF.

CDR3 residues: CASNEPSYNEQFF. The DNA for the CDR3 is TGCGCCAGCAATGAGCCCAGTTACAATGAGCAGTTCTTC. This chain uses TRBV5-1 with TRBJ2-1; D remains unclear. The V gene lost 6 bases and the J gene lost 4 bases, with 11 bases spanning the gap. The CDR3 has 13 residues. The germline CDR1 and CDR2 sequences are SGHRS and YFSETQ.

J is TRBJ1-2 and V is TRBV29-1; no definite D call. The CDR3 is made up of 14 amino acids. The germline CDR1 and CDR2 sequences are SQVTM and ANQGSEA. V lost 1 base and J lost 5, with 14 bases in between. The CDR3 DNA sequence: TGCAGCGTTGAAGGAGGCTCATCGAATTATGGCTACACCTTC. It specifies CSVEGGSSNYGYTF.

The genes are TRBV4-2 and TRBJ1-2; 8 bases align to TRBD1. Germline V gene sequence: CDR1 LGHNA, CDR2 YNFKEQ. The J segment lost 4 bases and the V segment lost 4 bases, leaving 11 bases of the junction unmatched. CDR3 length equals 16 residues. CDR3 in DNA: TGTGCCAGCAGCCTCCAGCCCGGGCAGGGGGCCTATGGCTACACCTTC. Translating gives CASSLQPGQGAYGYTF.

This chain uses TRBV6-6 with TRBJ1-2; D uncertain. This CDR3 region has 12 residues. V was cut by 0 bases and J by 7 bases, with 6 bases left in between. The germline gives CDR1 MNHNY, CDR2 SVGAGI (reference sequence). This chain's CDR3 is CASSYSRVGYTF. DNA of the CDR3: TGTGCCAGCAGTTACTCTCGAGTTGGCTACACCTTC.

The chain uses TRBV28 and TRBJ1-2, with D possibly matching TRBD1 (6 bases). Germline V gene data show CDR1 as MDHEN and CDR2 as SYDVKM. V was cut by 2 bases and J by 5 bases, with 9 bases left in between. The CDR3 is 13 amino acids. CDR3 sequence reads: CASSLRQVYGYTF. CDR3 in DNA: TGTGCCAGCAGTTTACGACAGGTTTATGGCTACACCTTC.

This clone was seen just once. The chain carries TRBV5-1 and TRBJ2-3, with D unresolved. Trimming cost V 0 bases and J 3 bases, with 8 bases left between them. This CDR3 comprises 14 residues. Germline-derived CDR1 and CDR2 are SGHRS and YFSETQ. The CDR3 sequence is CASSLVIGTDTQYF. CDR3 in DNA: TGCGCCAGCAGCTTGGTAATAGGGACAGATACGCAGTATTTT.